Detailed here is one T cell receptor beta chain. The data originate from a study of blood T cell repertoires in COVID-19. Study-wide context: Acute and convalescent COVID-19 specimens originated in the United States, Italy and Spain. Sources were T cells, B-cell-depleted T cells, or PBMCs; the material itself was cDNA or gDNA.

In the authors' methods: Nucleated cell number was recorded as an estimate derived from reference gene primer amplification. Assay used: immunoSEQ multiplex PCR; TCRdb lists only in-frame clones, some missing. Clone size and V and J calls were adopted from that table, with D and trimming inferred from the DNA. The profile shows tens of thousands of clones, roughly 82% of them singletons. The CDR3 has 13 residues. The V end lost 3 bases, the J end lost 0 bases, and 9 bases lay between the germline ends. The V gene's germline CDR1 is DFQATT and CDR2 SNEGSKA (reference sequence). The chain joins TRBV20-1 to TRBJ2-7; D perhaps matches TRBD1 (6 bases). This TCR derives from a middle-aged man with acute or convalescent COVID-19. The sequenced material came from peripheral blood. The CDR3 is CSASRDNSYEQYF. The DNA for the CDR3 is TGCAGTGCTAGTAGGGACAACTCCTACGAGCAGTACTTC.